Here is one TCR beta chain with its context. Its antigen has not been determined. There are no base qualities to consult, and no much larger clone falls within one base. Enrolling through a virtual design, the prospective study's participants ranged in age from roughly 18 to 95 years and lived across roughly 23 United States geographic areas. To assign participants to cohorts, the prospective study relied on clinical history that participants themselves reported in a screening survey and a study questionnaire. A participant counted as exposed if, within 2 weeks of entering the study, that participant had been in contact with someone who had a PCR-confirmed or clinician-diagnosed COVID-19 case. In the prospective study, mobile phlebotomists collected whole blood, serum and a nasopharyngeal or oropharyngeal swab from each participant. Participants in the prospective study had the option to provide additional blood draws and questionnaires over a roughly two-month period. Before DNA extraction, prospective study blood samples were shipped either frozen or at room temperature.

TCRbeta CDR3 regions were amplified from genomic DNA using the immunoSEQ Assay, a bias-controlled multiplex PCR. As for the original processing: The number of nucleated cells in each sample was estimated by amplification of reference gene primers within the assay. To quantify the absolute abundance of each unique TCRbeta CDR3 rearrangement, sequence reads were collapsed and filtered. For each sample, productive Simpson clonality was calculated as the square root of Simpson's diversity index across productive rearrangements. Entries here come from immuneACCESS through TCRdb and include only in-frame sequences with V and J called. Some clones fail to appear in such tables; in the studies checked, an unresolved V gene covers under half of the shortfall, and the cause of the remainder is unknown. The V and J calls and clone size come from that table; D and trimming were worked out from the DNA. Within this sample are roughly 240,000 clones, with 80% to 90% of them counted one time only. Just over 0.85% of the sample goes to the ten largest clones.

These data are taken from a study of blood T cell repertoires in COVID-19 (dated by TCRdb to between 2020 and 2021). Broadly, across the study: Collaborator samples came from the United States, Italy and Spain and covered acute and convalescent phases of COVID-19. The material from the prospective study consisted of cDNA or gDNA derived from T cells, B-cell-depleted T cells, or PBMCs. Deeply sampled blood TCRbeta repertoires from subjects exposed to, actively infected with, or recovered from COVID-19 were included in the dataset. The repertoires were released in a freely available public database intended as a resource for research on the immune response to SARS-CoV-2. The samples were drawn from two sources: the first 160 participants of the ongoing ImmuneRACE study, and 1,000 to 1,500 subjects contributed by 6 global collaborators. Sample metadata almost always included a de-identified subject ID, COVID-19 status, age in years and sex. HLA class I and class II types, where available, came from metadata supplied by the sample provider rather than from assay-based typing. What the study reported, not specific to this receptor: Clinical and demographic metadata were provided uncurated, with the amount varying by source and participant.

CDR1 LGHNA and CDR2 YNFKEQ were looked up in the germline V gene. V gives up 0 bases and J gives up 5 bases, and the segment between their germline ends measures 17 bases. From its cysteine to its phenylalanine, the CDR3 spans 17 amino acids. CDR3 DNA only is kept here, 51 bases in frame from base 1. What was sequenced was PBMCs or T cells enriched from blood (not recorded which). The chain is encoded by TRBV4-2 joined to TRBJ2-1; a tentative D call is TRBD2 (6 bases match). This receptor was obtained from a man aged 45-60 years who had been exposed to COVID-19. The CDR3 has the sequence CASSQDPGFQRDNEQFF. The DNA reads TGTGCCAGCAGCCAAGATCCTGGATTTCAGCGGGACAATGAGCAGTTCTTC.